The TCR beta chain under discussion was sequenced for a study of identical twins. There are a few counts of this clonotype. Its antigen is still unknown. Whole-study findings and limits: Fewer insertions marked abundant cord blood beta clonotypes; young adult naive trended weakly, memory not at all.

Per the germline V gene, CDR1 is MNHNS and CDR2 is SASEGT. The CDR3 contains 11 residues. One entry per CDR3 protein results from TCRdb running MiXCR on the 5' RACE reads. The sample holds about 790,000 distinct CDR3 sequences, roughly 18% seen once. Another study also made use of these data, one on T cells expressing NK-cell markers. This second study notes: CD3+CD56+NKG2C+, CD3+CD56+NKG2C- and CD3+CD56-NKG2C+ T cells, once sorted, supplied the TCR beta repertoires. Dominant NKG2C+ clonotypes made up 1.0-7.0% of CD8+ T cells in 5 or 6 donors.

The sample was PBMCs. This chain connects TRBV6-1 to TRBJ2-3; D may be TRBD2 (5 bases). This sequence originates from a woman between 18 and 30 years old in good health. CDR3 protein: CPQPAADTQYF. The CDR3 nucleotides read TGTCCACAACCAGCGGCTGATACGCAGTATTTT.